Following are 16 T cell receptor beta chains from one sample sequenced in a study of OX40 agonist ivuxolimab in advanced cancers. The table came from immunoSEQ multiplex PCR; TCRdb's copy has only in-frame clones and leaves some out. The repertoire holds approximately 88,000 clones, with roughly 84% as singletons. Here the sequenced sample was CD4+ or CD8+ T cells sorted from blood, taken in a trial of the OX40 agonist ivuxolimab. These receptors all come from an adult with an advanced solid tumor such as melanoma, head and neck, liver or kidney cancer.

The chain is built from TRBV6-4 and TRBJ2-5; D gene uncertain. V was pared by 4 bases and J by 5 bases, with 11 bases between. Germline CDR1 reads MRHNA; CDR2 reads SNTAGT. The CDR3 runs to 13 residues. CDR3 sequence reads: CASSATLTETQYF. The CDR3 bases are TGTGCCAGCAGTGCCACCCTGACGGAGACCCAGTACTTC.

The gene calls are TRBV5-1 and TRBJ1-5; D is uncertain. Germline assignment: CDR1 SGHRS and CDR2 YFSETQ. This CDR3 contains 13 residues. The ends were cut back, 1 base at V and 5 bases at J, with 7 bases in the middle. DNA for the CDR3: TGCGCCAGCAGCTTGAGGGCCGATCAGCCCCAGCATTTT. Translated, it gives CASSLRADQPQHF.

The rearrangement links TRBV15 to TRBJ1-3; TRBD1 is a possible D gene (5 bases). Trimming removed 0 bases at V and 0 bases at J, with 9 bases between. This CDR3 region has 16 residues. CDR1 and CDR2 (germline): LNHNV, YYDKDF (reference sequence). CDR3 sequence reads: CATSREGPHSGNTIYF. The CDR3 nucleotides are TGTGCCACCAGCAGAGAGGGACCTCACTCTGGAAACACCATATATTTT.

CDR3 protein: CASSLATGYGYTF. CDR3 bases: TGTGCCAGCAGCTTGGCGACAGGCTATGGCTACACCTTC. The chain recombines TRBV5-4 with TRBJ1-2; possible D gene TRBD1, 6 bases. The germline V and J ends were trimmed by 0 bases and 4 bases, with 7 bases remaining between them. The CDR3 consists of 13 residues. CDR1 and CDR2 (germline): SGHNT, YYREEE (reference sequence).

The chain joins TRBV5-5 to TRBJ2-3; 11 bases are shared with TRBD2. CDR3 length: 16 residues. In germline, CDR1 is SGHKS, CDR2 YYEKEE (reference sequence). Germline trimming cut 4 bases from V and 6 bases from J; bases unmatched to any gene: 10. The CDR3 is CASSLDLAGGEDTQYF. The CDR3 DNA follows: TGTGCCAGCAGCCTGGATCTAGCGGGGGGAGAGGATACGCAGTATTTT.

V usage is TRBV18 and J usage is TRBJ2-1; 8 bases agree with TRBD1. Germline V lookup: CDR1 KGHSH, CDR2 LQKENI. The CDR3 sequence is 15 residues long. The V and J ends lost 3 bases and 6 bases, in that order; junction bases with no gene match: 7. CDR3 loop: CASSPDRVKGNEQFF. The DNA for the CDR3 is TGTGCCAGCTCACCGGACAGGGTCAAGGGCAATGAGCAGTTCTTC.

The gene calls are TRBV15 and TRBJ1-5, with a tentative D call TRBD1 (5 bases). The CDR3 contains 15 residues. Germline V gives CDR1 LNHNV, CDR2 YYDKDF (reference sequence). Trimming shortened V by 3 bases and J by 7 bases, and 16 bases separated the two germline ends. CDR3 DNA: TGTGCCACCAGCAGGGATTGGGGGGGGTACCAGCCCCAGCATTTT. It yields the protein CATSRDWGGYQPQHF.

The chain is built from TRBV11-2 and TRBJ1-5; D uncertain. Germline CDR1 SGHAT, CDR2 FQNNGV. Trimming shortened V by 6 bases and J by 4 bases, and 10 bases separated the two germline ends. The CDR3 is 13 residues long. This CDR3 is CASRCGLNQPQHF. The CDR3 bases are TGTGCCAGCAGATGCGGATTAAATCAGCCCCAGCATTTT.

This clone was observed a handful of times. The rearrangement links TRBV6-1 to TRBJ1-2; 8 bases map to TRBD1. The CDR3 loop spans 14 amino acids. Trimming cost V 7 bases and J 4 bases; bases outside gene matches: 8. Germline CDR1 is MNHNS and CDR2 is SASEGT. As DNA, the CDR3 is TGTGCCAGCACCCCCGGACAGGGCGGCTATGGCTACACCTTC. It is translated as CASTPGQGGYGYTF.

V usage is TRBV10-1 and J usage is TRBJ2-1; tentative D call: TRBD2 (6 bases). CDR3 length equals 15 residues. Germline values: CDR1 WNHNN, CDR2 SYGVQD (reference sequence). The V and J ends lost 3 bases and 9 bases respectively, with 18 bases between them. The CDR3 is CASSESGGGIGEQFF. DNA of the CDR3: TGCGCCAGCAGTGAATCAGGTGGGGGGATAGGTGAGCAGTTCTTC.

J is TRBJ2-7 and V is TRBV6-1; 10 positions match TRBD1. Losses at the gene ends were 8 bases for V and 3 bases for J; bases not matched to a gene: 4. This CDR3 has 13 amino acids. Germline CDR1 MNHNS, CDR2 SASEGT. CDR3 sequence (DNA): TGTGCCAGCCTCCGGGACAGGGGCTACGAGCAGTACTTC. Protein sequence: CASLRDRGYEQYF.

The chain has TRBV11-2 and TRBJ2-1; 7 bases line up with TRBD2. CDR1 and CDR2 from the germline V gene are SGHAT and FQNNGV. After removal of 1 base from V and 6 bases from J, the junction contained 15 bases not matched to a gene. This CDR3 is 18 amino acids long. CDR3 nucleotide sequence: TGTGCCAGCAGCTTAGGGAGGCTAACGGGAGGTGGAGGCAATGAGCAGTTCTTC. It is translated as CASSLGRLTGGGGNEQFF.

This chain uses TRBV6-1 with TRBJ2-6; a possible D gene is TRBD2 (7 bases). V shed 7 bases and J shed 2 bases, with 12 bases lying between them. The CDR3 is 15 residues long. From germline, CDR1 is MNHNS and CDR2 SASEGT. CDR3 in DNA: TGTGCCAGCACTACGGGGGGCACTGGGGCCAACGTCCTGACTTTC. Translation: CASTTGGTGANVLTF.

The V call is TRBV10-2, the J call TRBJ1-5; D remains ambiguous. The V end lost 2 bases, the J end lost 4 bases, and 9 bases lay between the germline ends. The CDR3 has 14 amino acids. Per germline, CDR1 WSHSY and CDR2 SAAADI. The CDR3 DNA follows: TGCGCCAGCAGTGAGGCGTCTGGAAATCAGCCCCAGCATTTT. This gives the protein CASSEASGNQPQHF.

V usage is TRBV7-2 and J usage is TRBJ2-7, with a possible D match to TRBD1 (6 bases). The V end was cut by 2 bases, the J end by 2 bases, with 16 bases between. The CDR3 covers 16 residues. Looked up from germline, CDR1 is SGHTA and CDR2 is FQGNSA. The CDR3 sequence: CASSLYSQGVPYEQYF. Written as DNA, the CDR3 is TGTGCCAGCAGCTTATATTCACAGGGAGTACCCTACGAGCAGTACTTC.

The DNA for the CDR3 is TGTGCCAGTAGTATAGCCGGACCATCGACTGGCAGAACCTACGAGCAGTACTTC. Residues: CASSIAGPSTGRTYEQYF. This sequence joins TRBV19 and TRBJ2-7; D remains ambiguous. The length of the CDR3 is 18 residues. CDR1 LNHDA and CDR2 SQIVND come from the germline V gene (reference sequence). V shed 1 base and J shed 2 bases, with 21 bases lying between them.